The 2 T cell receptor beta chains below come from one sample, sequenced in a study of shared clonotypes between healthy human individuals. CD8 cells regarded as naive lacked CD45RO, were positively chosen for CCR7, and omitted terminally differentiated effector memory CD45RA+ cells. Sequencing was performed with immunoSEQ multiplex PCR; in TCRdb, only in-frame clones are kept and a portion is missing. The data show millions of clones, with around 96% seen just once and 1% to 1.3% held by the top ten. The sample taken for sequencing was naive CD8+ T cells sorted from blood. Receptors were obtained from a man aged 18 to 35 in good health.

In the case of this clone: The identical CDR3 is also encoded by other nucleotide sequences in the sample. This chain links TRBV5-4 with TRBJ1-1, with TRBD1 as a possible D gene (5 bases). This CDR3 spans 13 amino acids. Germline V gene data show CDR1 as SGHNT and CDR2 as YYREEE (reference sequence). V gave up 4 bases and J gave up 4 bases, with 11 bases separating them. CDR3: CASSPPGGTEAFF. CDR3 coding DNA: TGTGCCAGCAGCCCCCCCGGGGGCACTGAAGCTTTCTTT.

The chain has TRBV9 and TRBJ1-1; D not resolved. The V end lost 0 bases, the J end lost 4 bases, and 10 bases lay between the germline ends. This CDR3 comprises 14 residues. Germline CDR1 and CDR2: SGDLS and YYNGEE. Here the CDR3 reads CASSVAGSTTEAFF. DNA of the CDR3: TGTGCCAGCAGCGTAGCTGGGTCAACCACTGAAGCTTTCTTT.